These 19 T cell receptor beta chains were sequenced from one sample in a study of blood T cell repertoires in COVID-19. TCRdb's table, derived via immunoSEQ multiplex PCR, lists solely in-frame clones and lacks some. The data hold roughly 340,000 clones, with roughly 90% observed a single time. The source material was peripheral blood. The source of these receptors is a woman in her twenties or thirties with COVID-19, enrolled during active disease.

The rearrangement links TRBV11-3 to TRBJ2-1; D ambiguous. CDR1 and CDR2 from the germline V gene are SGHNT and YENEEA. V was pared by 2 bases and J by 13 bases, with 12 bases between. This CDR3 contains 12 residues. CDR3 protein: CASSLMGAPQFF. The CDR3 coding sequence is TGTGCCAGCAGCTTAATGGGCGCTCCCCAGTTCTTC.

In nucleotides, the CDR3 is TGCGCCAGCAGCCAAGAATACCTAGCGTCAGATACGCAGTATTTT. Residues: CASSQEYLASDTQYF. This sequence joins TRBV4-1 and TRBJ2-3; TRBD2 is a possible D gene (6 bases). The CDR3 spans 15 residues. Per the germline V gene, CDR1 is MGHRA and CDR2 is YSYEKL. V was trimmed by 0 bases and J by 4 bases, leaving 11 bases between them.

The gene calls are TRBV11-2 and TRBJ2-2; 8 nucleotides match TRBD2. V was pared by 0 bases and J by 7 bases, with 13 bases of the junction left unmatched. Germline V CDR1 and CDR2: SGHAT, FQNNGV. The length of the CDR3 is 18 residues. The CDR3 is CASSLEGAGAGYYGELFF. The DNA of the CDR3 is TGTGCCAGCAGCTTAGAGGGAGCGGGAGCTGGGTACTACGGGGAGCTGTTTTTT.

The chain carries TRBV11-3 and TRBJ2-5; D ambiguous. V lost 5 bases and J lost 4, with 8 bases in between. The CDR3 covers 12 residues. CDR1 is SGHNT and CDR2 is YENEEA in the germline V gene. The CDR3 sequence is CASSQARETQYF. CDR3 DNA sequence: TGTGCCAGCAGCCAAGCCCGAGAGACCCAGTACTTC.

This clone was counted a single time. V usage is TRBV5-4 and J usage is TRBJ1-6; 9 positions agree with TRBD1. This CDR3 comprises 14 residues. Looked up from germline, CDR1 is SGHNT and CDR2 is YYREEE (reference sequence). The junction had 3 bases not matched to a gene; V was cut back by 0 bases and J by 11 bases. The CDR3 nucleotides are TGTGCCAGCAGCTTGGACAGGGGGCTAGCACCCCTCCACTTT. It codes for CASSLDRGLAPLHF.

As regards this clone: Within the sample, other DNA sequences also encode this same CDR3. V is TRBV7-9 and J is TRBJ2-1; 11 bases align to TRBD2. The CDR3 sequence is 15 residues long. The germline CDR1 and CDR2 sequences are SEHNR and FQNEAQ (reference sequence). J gave up 7 bases and V 1 base, and 3 bases lay outside the gene matches. The DNA for the CDR3 is TGTGCCAGCAGCTTAGGACTAGCGGGGAGGAATGAGCAGTTCTTC. As protein: CASSLGLAGRNEQFF.

The chain joins TRBV21-1 to TRBJ2-7; TRBD1, the table's D call, was not compared with the DNA. TRBV21-1 is labeled a pseudogene. This CDR3 contains 16 residues. The CDR3 DNA reads TGTGCCAGCAGCAAACGGACAGGGGGCAAGTCCTACGAGCAGTACGTC. Protein product: CASSKRTGGKSYEQYV.

This rearrangement joins TRBV7-2 to TRBJ2-7; 10 nucleotides line up with TRBD2. The CDR3 extends over 19 amino acids. Germline assignment: CDR1 SGHTA and CDR2 FQGNSA. The V segment lost 5 bases and the J segment 3 bases; nucleotides outside the gene matches: 19. The CDR3 nucleotides are TGTGCCAGCAGCCGCCTTTTTGCTAGCGGGGGCGGGGGAAGCTACGAGCAGTACTTC. Translated, it gives CASSRLFASGGGGSYEQYF. Drawing the rest from reference TRBV7-2 and TRBJ2-7, the complete variable domain is GAGVSQSPSNKVTEKGKDVELRCDPISGHTALYWYRQSLGQGLEFLIYFQGNSAPDKSGLPSDRFSAERTGGSVSTLTIQRTQQEDSAVYLCASSRLFASGGGGSYEQYFGPGTRLTVT.

The J gene is TRBJ2-3, the V gene TRBV6-5, with 11 bases matching TRBD1. This CDR3 contains 14 residues. J lost 8 bases, V lost 6 bases, and 7 bases had no gene match. From germline, CDR1 is MNHEY and CDR2 SVGAGI. The CDR3 DNA reads as TGTGCCAGCAGGGGGACAGGGGGTCTCAGTACGCAGTATTTT. Translating gives CASRGTGGLSTQYF.

This clone was detected a few times. This chain uses TRBV7-8 with TRBJ1-5, with TRBD1 matching 9 bases. Germline CDR1 reads SGHVS; CDR2 reads FQNEAQ. The CDR3 is made up of 15 amino acids. J was trimmed by 8 bases and V by 5 bases; bases with no gene match: 10. The CDR3 protein is CASSPNRGPSEPQHF. Here the CDR3 DNA reads TGTGCCAGCAGCCCGAACAGGGGGCCCTCTGAGCCCCAGCATTTT.

This sequence joins TRBV5-1 and TRBJ2-5; TRBD2 matches at 7 bases. This CDR3 contains 14 residues. From germline, CDR1 is SGHRS and CDR2 YFSETQ. V lost 4 bases and J lost 5; bases outside the gene matches: 8. CDR3 DNA: TGCGCCAGCAGCCCGAGACTAGCTAGGGAGACCCAGTACTTC. Translation: CASSPRLARETQYF.

The chain joins TRBV28 to TRBJ1-1; 7 nucleotides align to TRBD1. Per germline, CDR1 MDHEN and CDR2 SYDVKM. J lost 2 bases, V lost 5 bases, and 11 bases had no gene match. The CDR3 length is 16 residues. The CDR3 DNA is TGTGCCAGCAGTCCTCCTGGACAGGTGCCAAACACTGAAGCTTTCTTT. Translated: CASSPPGQVPNTEAFF.

The chain recombines TRBV19 with TRBJ1-1, with a possible D match to TRBD1 (6 bases). This CDR3 region has 17 residues. V lost 4 bases and J lost 10, with 28 bases in between. CDR1 is LNHDA and CDR2 is SQIVND in the germline V gene (reference sequence). The CDR3 is CASSTGPKWGGPGPAFF. CDR3 nucleotides: TGTGCCAGTAGTACCGGGCCCAAATGGGGGGGCCCCGGCCCAGCTTTCTTT.

This clone was observed a single time. This chain joins TRBV5-1 and TRBJ1-1, with a tentative D call TRBD1 (5 bases). Germline assignment: CDR1 SGHRS and CDR2 YFSETQ. CDR3 length: 15 amino acids. With 6 bases removed from V and 1 base from J, the gap between germline ends came to 16 bases. In DNA form, the CDR3 reads TGCGCCAGCAAGACGGTCGGGGGTGCGAACACTGAAGCTTTCTTT. This gives the protein CASKTVGGANTEAFF.

The chain is built from TRBV7-9 and TRBJ2-3; tentative D call: TRBD1 (7 bases). This CDR3 comprises 15 residues. Germline V gene lookup returns CDR1 SEHNR and CDR2 FQNEAQ (reference sequence). Trimming took 5 bases from V and 1 from J, leaving 13 bases between them. CDR3 sequence (DNA): TGTGCCAGCAGCCTGACAGGGACTGGCACAGATACGCAGTATTTT. It is translated as CASSLTGTGTDTQYF.

The genes are TRBV5-1 and TRBJ2-1, with 12 positions matching TRBD2. Trimming removed 3 bases from V and 7 bases from J; junction bases left unmatched: 14. Per the germline V gene, CDR1 is SGHRS and CDR2 is YFSETQ. The CDR3 has 18 residues. The CDR3: CASSSLGLAGRGGNEQFF. The CDR3 DNA sequence: TGCGCCAGCAGCTCCCTGGGACTAGCGGGTAGGGGCGGGAATGAGCAGTTCTTC.

V usage is TRBV27 and J usage is TRBJ2-7; TRBD1 agrees at 9 bases. V shed 2 bases, J shed 3 bases, and the junction held 8 bases outside the gene matches. The germline V gene has CDR1 MNHEY and CDR2 SMNVEV (reference sequence). The CDR3 consists of 16 residues. In DNA form, the CDR3 reads TGTGCCAGCAGTTTAAACAGTCCGGGACAGGGCTACGAGCAGTACTTC. It is translated as CASSLNSPGQGYEQYF.

CDR3 coding DNA: TGTGCCTGGACCACAGGGGGGAATCAGCCCCAGCATTTT. This codes for CAWTTGGNQPQHF. The chain joins TRBV30 to TRBJ1-5; the match to TRBD1 covers 8 bases. The CDR3 is made up of 13 amino acids. Trimming took 4 bases from V and 4 from J; bases not matched to a gene: 3. Germline values: CDR1 GTSNPN, CDR2 SVGIG (reference sequence).

The chain links TRBV6-5 to TRBJ2-3, with a tentative D call TRBD1 (7 bases). CDR1 MNHEY and CDR2 SVGAGI come from the germline V gene. The CDR3 has 15 amino acids. V was cut by 6 bases and J by 2 bases, with 15 bases left in between. DNA for the CDR3: TGTGCCAGCAGAGCCGACAGGGACTTCACAGATACGCAGTATTTT. It specifies CASRADRDFTDTQYF.